The clone carrying this T cell receptor (beta chain) was observed a few times. What it recognizes is unknown. Expansion of antigen-specific CD4+ T cells with viral peptide pools was carried out by the ViraFEST assay before sequencing. Isolation of CD4+ T cells took place after 10 days of culture. Testing of the vaccine recipients showed negative nucleocapsid antibodies and no prior SARS-CoV-2 infection. This sample is part of a study of vaccination effects on CD4 cells after COVID-19. Germline V gives CDR1 MNHEY, CDR2 SVGEGT. The V end lost 5 bases, the J end lost 4 bases, and 18 bases lay between the germline ends. The CDR3 is 17 amino acids. The protocol was immunoSEQ multiplex PCR, while the TCRdb copy is restricted to in-frame clones and leaves out a portion. Of about 41,000 clones listed, around three quarters are singletons.

The sample consisted of CD4+ T cells from PBMCs cultured with HCoV-NL63 spike peptides, taken before COVID-19 vaccination. This sequence originates from a human donor who received a COVID-19 vaccine. V gene TRBV6-2 or TRBV6-3 combines with J gene TRBJ1-6; D gene unclear. CDR3 protein: CASSVDGQRGYNSPLHF. The CDR3 nucleotides are TGTGCCAGCAGTGTGGACGGTCAGCGGGGTTATAATTCACCCCTCCACTTT.